This T cell receptor (beta chain) was retrieved from a study of T cell responses to AZD1222 COVID-19 vaccine. Profiling relied on immunoSEQ multiplex PCR, and the TCRdb table lists in-frame clones only, not all of them. This table has about 130,000 clones, more than 85% appearing once. Findings and limits, study-wide: The donor cohort was predominantly white British with a female majority, and clonal diversity may have been underestimated. Seropositivity was recorded at baseline in only 6 or 7 AZD1222 recipients.

This clone occurred once. Its target is unknown. The CDR3 consists of 14 residues. After removal of 4 bases from V and 8 bases from J, the junction contained 11 bases not matched to a gene. The V gene's germline CDR1 is SGHDT and CDR2 YYEEEE. V gene TRBV5-6 combines with J gene TRBJ1-2; 7 nucleotides line up with TRBD1. The material sequenced was peripheral blood, taken on day 0 of AZD1222 vaccination. The TCR originated in an adult in good health. The CDR3 region is CASSLRRGRGGYTF. The CDR3 nucleotides are TGTGCCAGCAGCCTGCGAAGGGGGCGAGGCGGCTACACCTTC.